The rows below give T cell receptor beta chains drawn from one sample of a study of blood T cell repertoires in COVID-19. Assay: immunoSEQ multiplex PCR; the TCRdb copy retains only in-frame clones and omits some. The sample has some 200,000 clones; 80% to 90% are singletons. The material sequenced was peripheral blood. All receptors come from a woman in her forties or fifties with acute or convalescent COVID-19. The CDR3 runs from the conserved cysteine through the conserved F or W. Each record gives: J gene, D gene, clone size, V gene, CDR3 DNA, CDR3 protein. D genes are given only for firm matches. Some rows mark clone size as missing; the rest say once, few, many or name a class of expanded clone.

j_gene: TRBJ1-5; d_gene: -; abundance: -; v_gene: TRBV24-1; CDR3nt: TGTGCCACCAGTGATGGGGGCCAGCCCCAGCATTTT; CDR3aa: CATSDGGQPQHF
j_gene: TRBJ2-4; d_gene: -; abundance: -; v_gene: TRBV6-5; CDR3nt: TGTGCCAGCAGTTACCATCGGACAGCGCCGATGAACATTCAGTACTTC; CDR3aa: CASSYHRTAPMNIQYF
j_gene: TRBJ1-5; d_gene: TRBD1; abundance: -; v_gene: TRBV5-5; CDR3nt: TGTGCCAGCAGCCCGGGACAGGGCTATCAGCCCCAGCATTTT; CDR3aa: CASSPGQGYQPQHF
j_gene: TRBJ2-4; d_gene: TRBD1; abundance: -; v_gene: TRBV7-2; CDR3nt: TGTGCCAGCAGCTCAGGGGGAGTAGCCAAAAACATTCAGTACTTC; CDR3aa: CASSSGGVAKNIQYF
j_gene: TRBJ1-2; d_gene: TRBD1; abundance: few; v_gene: TRBV3-1/TRBV3-2; CDR3nt: TGTGCCAGCAGCCCCGGACAGGGAAACTATGGCTACACCTTC; CDR3aa: CASSPGQGNYGYTF
j_gene: TRBJ1-1; d_gene: -; abundance: -; v_gene: TRBV7-3; CDR3nt: TGTGCCAGCAGCTTACGTCCCACAGGGAACACTGAAGCTTTCTTT; CDR3aa: CASSLRPTGNTEAFF
j_gene: TRBJ1-2; d_gene: -; abundance: few; v_gene: TRBV2; CDR3nt: TGTGCCAGCAGCGAATCCTACTATGGCTACACCTTC; CDR3aa: CASSESYYGYTF
j_gene: TRBJ1-2; d_gene: TRBD1; abundance: -; v_gene: TRBV25-1; CDR3nt: TGTGCCAGCAGGGGGGACAGGGGCCTGGGGAACTATGGCTACACCTTC; CDR3aa: CASRGDRGLGNYGYTF
j_gene: TRBJ2-7; d_gene: TRBD2; abundance: -; v_gene: TRBV4-1; CDR3nt: TGCGCCAGCAGCCTCCACCGGGAGGGGTCCTACGAGCAGTACTTC; CDR3aa: CASSLHREGSYEQYF
j_gene: TRBJ1-1; d_gene: -; abundance: once; v_gene: TRBV7-2; CDR3nt: TGTGCCAGCAGCTTAGTGGGAGCCTACCCCACTGAAGCTTTCTTT; CDR3aa: CASSLVGAYPTEAFF
j_gene: TRBJ1-2; d_gene: -; abundance: -; v_gene: TRBV6-5; CDR3nt: TGTGCCAGCAGCCGCCTCCCACAGGGCAACTATGGCTACACCTTC; CDR3aa: CASSRLPQGNYGYTF
j_gene: TRBJ2-5; d_gene: TRBD2; abundance: -; v_gene: TRBV5-4; CDR3nt: TGTGCCAGCAGCTTGCCTGGGGGAGGGGTACAGGCAAAAGAGACCCAGTACTTC; CDR3aa: CASSLPGGGVQAKETQYF
j_gene: TRBJ2-7; d_gene: -; abundance: -; v_gene: TRBV12-3/TRBV12-4; CDR3nt: TGTGCCAGCAGTTTTACCTACGAGCAGTACTTC; CDR3aa: CASSFTYEQYF
j_gene: TRBJ1-2; d_gene: -; abundance: -; v_gene: TRBV7-9; CDR3nt: TGTGCCAGCACCGTCGGGGGTGGCTACACCTTC; CDR3aa: CASTVGGGYTF
j_gene: TRBJ1-5; d_gene: TRBD1; abundance: -; v_gene: TRBV19; CDR3nt: TGTGCCAGTAGTATACAGGGACAGAATCAGCCCCAGCATTTT; CDR3aa: CASSIQGQNQPQHF
j_gene: TRBJ2-7; d_gene: TRBD1; abundance: -; v_gene: TRBV9; CDR3nt: TGTGCCAGCAGCGCTCAAACCGGGACAGGGTACGAGCAGTACTTC; CDR3aa: CASSAQTGTGYEQYF
j_gene: TRBJ2-1; d_gene: -; abundance: -; v_gene: TRBV3-1/TRBV3-2; CDR3nt: TGTGCCAGCAGCCAAGTAGCAGTATTGAGCTCCTACAATGAGCAGTTCTTC; CDR3aa: CASSQVAVLSSYNEQFF
j_gene: TRBJ1-2; d_gene: -; abundance: -; v_gene: TRBV4-1; CDR3nt: TGCGCCAGCAGCCAAATATCGGGAGATGGCTACACCTTC; CDR3aa: CASSQISGDGYTF
j_gene: TRBJ1-5; d_gene: -; abundance: many; v_gene: TRBV27; CDR3nt: TGTGCCAGCAGTTTAACCAGGGCTGGGCAGCCCCAGCATTTT; CDR3aa: CASSLTRAGQPQHF
j_gene: TRBJ1-1; d_gene: TRBD1; abundance: -; v_gene: TRBV5-8; CDR3nt: TGTGCCAGCAGCTTTGCCTACCTAGACAGGGTCAACACTGAAGCTTTCTTT; CDR3aa: CASSFAYLDRVNTEAFF
j_gene: TRBJ1-2; d_gene: -; abundance: -; v_gene: TRBV6-5; CDR3nt: TGTGCCAGCAGTCCCGCGCAGGGACTCTATGGCTACACCTTC; CDR3aa: CASSPAQGLYGYTF
j_gene: TRBJ1-1; d_gene: -; abundance: -; v_gene: TRBV6-6; CDR3nt: TGTGCCAGCAGTTACTCAGGGGGTGAAGCTTTCTTT; CDR3aa: CASSYSGGEAFF
j_gene: TRBJ2-1; d_gene: TRBD1; abundance: -; v_gene: TRBV5-1; CDR3nt: TGCGCCAGCAGCTTAAGACAGGGGGCCTACAATGAGCAGTTCTTC; CDR3aa: CASSLRQGAYNEQFF
j_gene: TRBJ1-5; d_gene: TRBD1; abundance: -; v_gene: TRBV6-1; CDR3nt: TGTGCCAGCAGTGAAAAACCGGGACAGGGGGTGTTTGGGAATCAGCCCCAGCATTTT; CDR3aa: CASSEKPGQGVFGNQPQHF
j_gene: TRBJ2-2; d_gene: -; abundance: once; v_gene: TRBV4-3; CDR3nt: TGCGCCAGCAGCCAGGCGGGGACGAGCGGGGAGCTGTTTTTT; CDR3aa: CASSQAGTSGELFF
j_gene: TRBJ2-5; d_gene: TRBD2; abundance: -; v_gene: TRBV13; CDR3nt: TGTGCCAGCAGCTTGATTATAGCGGGGGGACAAGAGACCCAGTACTTC; CDR3aa: CASSLIIAGGQETQYF
j_gene: TRBJ1-2; d_gene: -; abundance: -; v_gene: TRBV4-3; CDR3nt: TGCGCCAGCAGCCCTCTAGGGGGTAGGTATGGCTACACCTTC; CDR3aa: CASSPLGGRYGYTF